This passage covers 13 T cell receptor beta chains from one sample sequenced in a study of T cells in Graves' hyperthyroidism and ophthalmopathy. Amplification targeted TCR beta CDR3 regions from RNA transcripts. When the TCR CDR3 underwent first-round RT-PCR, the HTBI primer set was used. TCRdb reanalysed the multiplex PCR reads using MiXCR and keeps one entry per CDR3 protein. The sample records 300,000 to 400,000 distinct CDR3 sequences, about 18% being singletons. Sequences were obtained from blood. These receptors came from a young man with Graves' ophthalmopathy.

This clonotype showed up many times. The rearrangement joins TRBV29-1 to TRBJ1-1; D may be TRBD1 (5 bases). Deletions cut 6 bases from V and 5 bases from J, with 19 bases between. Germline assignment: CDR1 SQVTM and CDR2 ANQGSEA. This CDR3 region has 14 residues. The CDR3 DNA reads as TGCAGCGTGGCCGGGGGAACAAGAGGGACTGAAGCTTTCTTT. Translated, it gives CSVAGGTRGTEAFF.

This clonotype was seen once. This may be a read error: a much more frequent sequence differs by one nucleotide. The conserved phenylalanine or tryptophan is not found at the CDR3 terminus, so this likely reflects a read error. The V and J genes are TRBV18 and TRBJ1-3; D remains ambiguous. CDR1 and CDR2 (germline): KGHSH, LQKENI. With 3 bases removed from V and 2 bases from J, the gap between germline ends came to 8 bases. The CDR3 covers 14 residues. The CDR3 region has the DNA TGTGCCAGCTCACCCGACCGAGCTGGAAACACCATATATCTT. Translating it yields CASSPDRAGNTIYL.

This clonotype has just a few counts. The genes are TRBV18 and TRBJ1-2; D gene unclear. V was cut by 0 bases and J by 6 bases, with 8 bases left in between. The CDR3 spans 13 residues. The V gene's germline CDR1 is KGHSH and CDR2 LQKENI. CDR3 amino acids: CASSPPTENGYTF. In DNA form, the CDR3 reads TGTGCCAGCTCACCACCGACTGAGAATGGCTACACCTTC.

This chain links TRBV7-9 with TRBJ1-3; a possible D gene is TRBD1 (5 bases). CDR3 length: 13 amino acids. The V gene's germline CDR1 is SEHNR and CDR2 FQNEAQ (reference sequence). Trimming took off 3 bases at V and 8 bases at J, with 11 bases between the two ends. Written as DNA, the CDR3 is TGTGCCAGCAGCTTTGGGACTAGTCACACCATATATTTT. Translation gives CASSFGTSHTIYF. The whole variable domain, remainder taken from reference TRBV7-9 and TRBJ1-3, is DTGVSQNPRHKITKRGQNVTFRCDPISEHNRLYWYRQTLGQGPEFLTYFQNEAQLEKSRLLSDRFSAERPKGSFSTLEIQRTEQGDSAMYLCASSFGTSHTIYFGEGSWLTVV.

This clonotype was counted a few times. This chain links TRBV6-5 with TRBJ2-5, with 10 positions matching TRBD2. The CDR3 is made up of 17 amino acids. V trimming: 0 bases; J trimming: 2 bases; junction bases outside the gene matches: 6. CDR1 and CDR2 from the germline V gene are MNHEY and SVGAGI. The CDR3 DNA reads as TGTGCCAGCAGTTACTCGAGTAGCGGGGGGCCGCAAGAGACCCAGTACTTC. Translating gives CASSYSSSGGPQETQYF.

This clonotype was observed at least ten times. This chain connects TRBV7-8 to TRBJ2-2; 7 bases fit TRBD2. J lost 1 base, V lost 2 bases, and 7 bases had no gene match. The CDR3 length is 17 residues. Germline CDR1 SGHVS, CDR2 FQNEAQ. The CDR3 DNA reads TGTGCCAGCAGCTTAAGAAGTTGGGAGGGGAACACCGGGGAGCTGTTTTTT. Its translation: CASSLRSWEGNTGELFF.

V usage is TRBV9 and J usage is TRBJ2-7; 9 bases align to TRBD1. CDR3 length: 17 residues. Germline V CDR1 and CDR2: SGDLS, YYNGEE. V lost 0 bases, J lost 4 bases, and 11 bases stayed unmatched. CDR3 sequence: CASSVGPKTGGAYEQYF. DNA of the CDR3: TGTGCCAGCAGCGTAGGGCCAAAGACAGGGGGGGCATACGAGCAGTACTTC.

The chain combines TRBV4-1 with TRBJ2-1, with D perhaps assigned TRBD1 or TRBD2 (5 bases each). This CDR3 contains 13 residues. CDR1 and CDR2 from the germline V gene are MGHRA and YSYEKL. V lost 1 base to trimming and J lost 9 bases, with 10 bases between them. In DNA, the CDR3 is TGCGCCAGCAGCCAAGGGGGGTGGACTGAGCAGTTCTTC. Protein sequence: CASSQGGWTEQFF.

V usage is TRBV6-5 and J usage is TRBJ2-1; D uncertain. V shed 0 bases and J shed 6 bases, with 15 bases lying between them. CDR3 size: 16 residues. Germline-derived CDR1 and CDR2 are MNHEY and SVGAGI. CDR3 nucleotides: TGTGCCAGCAGTTACTCACCGGGCCCCAGCACCAATGAGCAGTTCTTC. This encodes CASSYSPGPSTNEQFF.

DNA for the CDR3: TGTGCCAGCATTCGAGAGCGAAAGAACACCGGGGAGCTGTTTTTT. This gives the protein CASIRERKNTGELFF. This chain links TRBV2 with TRBJ2-2; D gene unclear. The CDR3 covers 15 residues. The V gene lost 7 bases and the J gene lost 1 base, with 13 bases spanning the gap. The germline V gene encodes CDR1 SNHLY and CDR2 FYNNEI.

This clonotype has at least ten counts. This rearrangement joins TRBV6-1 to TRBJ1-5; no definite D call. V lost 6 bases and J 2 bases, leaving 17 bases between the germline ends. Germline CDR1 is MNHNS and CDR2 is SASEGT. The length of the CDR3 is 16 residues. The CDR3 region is CASSVNSRAGNQPQHF. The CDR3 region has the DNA TGTGCCAGCAGCGTTAATTCCCGGGCGGGCAATCAGCCCCAGCATTTT.

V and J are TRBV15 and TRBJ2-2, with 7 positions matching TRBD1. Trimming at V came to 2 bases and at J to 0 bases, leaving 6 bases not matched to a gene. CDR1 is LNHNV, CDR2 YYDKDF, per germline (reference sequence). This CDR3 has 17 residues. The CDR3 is CATSRTRDSANTGELFF. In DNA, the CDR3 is TGTGCCACCAGCAGAACCCGGGACAGCGCGAACACCGGGGAGCTGTTTTTT.

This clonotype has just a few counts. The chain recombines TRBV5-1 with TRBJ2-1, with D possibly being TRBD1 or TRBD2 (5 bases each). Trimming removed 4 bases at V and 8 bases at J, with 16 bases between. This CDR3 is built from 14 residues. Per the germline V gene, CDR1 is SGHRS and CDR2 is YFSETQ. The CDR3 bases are TGCGCCAGCAGCCGGGACCCGGATGGGTATGAGCAGTTCTTC. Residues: CASSRDPDGYEQFF.